The clone carrying this T cell receptor (beta chain) appeared a single time. What it recognizes is unknown. Germline loops: CDR1 DFQATT, CDR2 SNEGSKA (reference sequence). V lost 5 bases, J lost 3 bases, and 9 bases stayed unmatched. CDR3 length equals 17 residues. Time point reported: patch test 3, about 24 weeks after DPC sensitization. Treatment in this sample: therapeutic diphenylcyclopropenone sensitization with weekly scalp DPC. Blood sampling preceded each patch test application. The data were taken from a study of human T cells and chemical hapten exposure. Turning to the study itself: Among samples, TCR yields varied mainly because of small differences in pooled library volume. Study-level findings and limits: With regard to DPC sensitization, TCRs above 1 in 1000 frequency did not change.

In TCRdb, the RACE reads were re-called with MiXCR into one record per CDR3 protein. The sample records some 170,000 distinct CDR3 sequences, 25% to 30% being singletons. The receptor was derived from a woman between 18 and 29 years old with alopecia areata. Some clones in this sample may be carry-over from other donors' samples. The chain uses TRBV20-1 and TRBJ2-1; 14 bases are shared with TRBD2. Sequenced here: whole blood, sampled in connection with sensitization to the hapten diphenylcyclopropenone (DPC). The CDR3 protein is CSAPGTSGRSHYNEQFF. The DNA of the CDR3 is TGCAGTGCTCCCGGGACTAGCGGGAGATCCCACTACAATGAGCAGTTCTTC.